This record looks at one T cell receptor beta chain sequence and its context. Its antigen specificity is not known. There are no base qualities to consult, and no much larger clone falls within one base. The time point label on this specimen signifies: baseline before first vaccination. Interpreted using the paper, the treatment or condition label stands for: meningococcal conjugate vaccine given as trial control. Vaccinee samples came from UK trials COV001 and COV002, including a single-blind randomized controlled phase 2/3 trial of AZD1222 (ChAdOx1 nCoV-19) in healthy adults. For TCRbeta chain sequencing, PBMC samples from trial participants were taken at day 0 and at day 28 after the second dose. This sample is drawn from a study of T cell responses to AZD1222 COVID-19 vaccine (dated by TCRdb to the early 2020s). In terms of the full investigation: TCR sequencing covered over 230 trial participants: around 210 given two doses of AZD1222 and about 26 given two doses of MenACWY control vaccine. Enrollment into the trials was organized by age into subgroups of 18-55, 56-69 and 70-plus years, and those subgroups contained approximately 150, 30 and 60 TCR-sequenced participants, respectively. General conclusions and limits of the study: Because no day 14 peak-response samples were available, the repertoires could be characterized only after the peak T cell response. A significant rise in spike-specific TCR breadth and depth was observed after two AZD1222 doses relative to day 0 and relative to MenACWY recipients. Most participants were white British and females outnumbered males, and the authors suggested that clonal diversity may have been underestimated. In the small 56-69-year group, the increase in depth fell short of significance, most likely because of low power. The whole spike protein was spanned by vaccine-associated CD4 TCRs, and dominant responses were seen in regions 160-218 and 743-854. Reportedly, almost half of the unique spike-specific TCRs recognized epitopes lying outside the regions that are mutated in the B.1.351 and B.1.1.7 variants. Conclusions about previously exposed vaccinees are limited because only 6 or 7 AZD1222 recipients were SARS-CoV-2 seropositive at baseline.

V is pared back by 3 bases and J by 8 bases, with 7 bases lying between the germline termini. From its cysteine to its phenylalanine, the CDR3 spans 11 amino acids. Of the read, only the CDR3 DNA is kept; its 33 bases are in frame from base 1. The CDR3 regions of human TCRbeta chains were subjected to immunosequencing. The authors processed their data as follows. TCRs in the repertoires were compared against a reference library of SARS-CoV-2-specific TCRs that had been generated with the MIRA antigen-specificity platform. Breadth was defined as the fraction of unique TCRs that were SARS-CoV-2-associated, and depth was defined as the fraction of total T cells that were SARS-CoV-2-associated. Using the MIRA data, every spike-specific TCR was mapped to the spike region that the TCR reacted to and assigned to either a CD4 or a CD8 class. Log10-transformed breadth and depth values were compared by one-way ANOVA with Sidak's multiple comparisons tests. In TCRdb, the immuneACCESS table is reduced to in-frame sequences with V and J assigned. These tables do not hold every clone; where another copy was compared, an unresolved V gene accounts for under half, and the others remain unexplained. D and trimming were read from the DNA, whereas the V and J calls and clone size are those reported in that table. Recorded for this sample are tens of thousands of clones; nearly 90% of them occurred a single time. In total, the top ten clones hold approximately 3% of the sample.

The rearranged chain carries TRBV12-3 or TRBV12-4 and TRBJ1-2, with no D gene named confidently. Material: peripheral blood, obtained on day 0 of MenACWY control vaccination. The receptor's source is an adult in good health. The CDR3 loop reads CASSLGRGYTF. The DNA reads TGTGCCAGCAGTTTGGGCCGCGGCTACACCTTC.